The source of this T cell receptor (beta chain) is a study of blood T cells in healthy people across ages. Study details: Template switching captured about one barcoded beta molecule per two T cells. Study results and caveats: In the absence of known donor CMV status, changes in expanded clonotypes were possibly confounded. Age advanced and TCR beta diversity per million T cells fell, roughly linearly.

Using a J-beta primer mix together with a sample-barcoded 5' primer, a second PCR was run for about 6 to 12 cycles. Samples each returned at least 2.5 million CDR3-containing paired-end reads. From the 5' RACE reads, TCRdb called clonotypes with MiXCR, one entry per CDR3 protein. Here the sample spans about 1,800,000 distinct CDR3 sequences, roughly 30% being singletons. This clonotype has more than one count but fewer than ten. Its antigen is not known. This CDR3 has 13 residues. Trimming pared 3 bases from V and 7 bases from J, leaving 13 bases between. The gene calls are TRBV12-3 or TRBV12-4 and TRBJ2-7; D uncertain. The TCR was taken from a woman aged 30 to 39 in good health. The sample was blood. Here the CDR3 DNA reads TGTGCCAGCAGTTTTTCTCTCCGTTGGGAGCAGTACTTC. It specifies CASSFSLRWEQYF.